The rows below give T cell receptor beta chains drawn from one sample of a study of T cell responses to AZD1222 COVID-19 vaccine. Some clones are missing from TCRdb's copy, which holds only in-frame ones; the method was immunoSEQ multiplex PCR. The table lists some 30,000 clones, about nine tenths of them singletons. Source: peripheral blood, taken on day 0 of AZD1222 vaccination. The source is an adult in good health. CDR3s include the opening cysteine and the closing phenylalanine or tryptophan. D genes are given only for firm matches. Clone size appears in some rows only: once, few, many, or a class for an expanded clone.

TRBJ2-1	-	TRBV14	once	TGTGCCAGCAGCCAAGATATCGGCAGTAGCTCCTACAATGAGCAGTTCTTC	CASSQDIGSSSYNEQFF
TRBJ1-3	-	TRBV27	-	TGTGCCTTGGGTCGGGGTTGTGGAAACACCATATATTTT	CALGRGCGNTIYF
TRBJ2-1	-	TRBV7-9	-	TGTGCCAGCAGCCCCCATTACACCAATGAGCAGTTCTTC	CASSPHYTNEQFF
TRBJ2-1	TRBD1	TRBV14	once	TGTGCCAGCAGCCAATCCTGGACAGGGGGCCTAAGGGATGAGCAGTTCTTC	CASSQSWTGGLRDEQFF
TRBJ2-5	-	TRBV5-1	-	TGCGCCAGCAGCTTGGACTATGGAGAGACCCAGTACTTC	CASSLDYGETQYF
TRBJ1-2	TRBD1	TRBV18	-	TGTGCCAGCTCACCTGGGACAGGGGGTGGCTACACCTTC	CASSPGTGGGYTF
TRBJ1-5	-	TRBV3-1/TRBV3-2	-	TGTGCCAGCAGCCTGGGGGGACTGGGGCAGCCCCAGCATTTT	CASSLGGLGQPQHF
TRBJ2-7	TRBD2	TRBV6-1	-	TGTGCCAGCAGTGAAGCGGGGACTATGGAATACGAGCAGTACTTC	CASSEAGTMEYEQYF
TRBJ2-7	TRBD2	TRBV5-1	once	TGCGCCAGCAGCACTCCTAGCGGGACCTCCTACGAGCAGTACTTC	CASSTPSGTSYEQYF
TRBJ1-1	-	TRBV4-3	-	TGCGCCAGCAGCCAAGAACCCTCTATGAACACTGAAGCTTTCTTT	CASSQEPSMNTEAFF
TRBJ1-1	-	TRBV24-1	-	TGTGCCACCAGTTCTGGAGGGGAGTTACCCACTGAAGCTTTCTTT	CATSSGGELPTEAFF
TRBJ2-2	-	TRBV6-6	-	TGTGCCAGCAGTTACTCGGCGACAGACACCGGGGAGCTGTTTTTT	CASSYSATDTGELFF
TRBJ1-1	-	TRBV5-1	-	TGCGCCAGCAGCTTCCTGGAGGACACTGAAGCTTTCTTT	CASSFLEDTEAFF
TRBJ2-7	-	TRBV29-1	-	TGCAGCGTTGAGGGGGCTTACGAGCAGTACTTC	CSVEGAYEQYF
TRBJ1-6	-	TRBV6-4	-	TGTGCCAGCAGTGTGAAGCAGGTCTCTTCACCCCTCCACTTT	CASSVKQVSSPLHF
TRBJ1-2	TRBD1	TRBV5-1	-	TGCGCCAGCAGCTTAATCGACAGGGGGAGCTATGGCTACACCTTC	CASSLIDRGSYGYTF
TRBJ1-1	-	TRBV11-2	-	TGTGCCAGCAGCTTAGTTGGGCTCAAGACGAACACTGAAGCTTTCTTT	CASSLVGLKTNTEAFF
TRBJ1-1	-	TRBV10-3	once	TGTGCCATCAGTGAGTACCGGACATCATCGTACACTGAAGCTTTCTTT	CAISEYRTSSYTEAFF
TRBJ1-1	-	TRBV5-1	-	TGCGCCAGCAGCTTGTCAGGGGACACTGAAGCTTTCTTT	CASSLSGDTEAFF
TRBJ1-1	-	TRBV9	-	TGTGCCAGCAGCCCGACGGGGAACACTGAAGCTTTCTTT	CASSPTGNTEAFF
TRBJ1-4	-	TRBV28	-	TGTGCCAGCAGCCCGGACGGCTCAACTAATGAAAAACTGTTTTTT	CASSPDGSTNEKLFF
TRBJ1-4	TRBD1	TRBV5-6	-	TGTGCCAGCAGCTTCCAGGGGGCTGGTAATGAAAAACTGTTTTTT	CASSFQGAGNEKLFF
TRBJ1-2	-	TRBV4-1	-	TGCGCCAGCAGCCAAGATGCGGGACGGTCTAACTATGGCTACACCTTC	CASSQDAGRSNYGYTF
TRBJ2-7	-	TRBV21-1	-	TGTGCCACCGTGGGGGCCGAGCAGTACTTC	CATVGAEQYF
TRBJ2-1	TRBD2	TRBV9	-	TGTGCCAGCAGCGTTCAGGGCGGGAGGACGTACAATGAGCAGTTCTTC	CASSVQGGRTYNEQFF
TRBJ2-7	-	TRBV29-1	-	TGCAGCGTTGAAGTCCAGGGTAGAGAGGACTACGAGCAGTACTTC	CSVEVQGREDYEQYF
TRBJ2-1	TRBD2	TRBV4-3	once	TGCGCCAGCAGCCAAGATCAGACTAGCGGGACCTACAATGAGCAGTTCTTC	CASSQDQTSGTYNEQFF
TRBJ2-7	-	TRBV5-5	few	TGTGCCAGCAGCTGGGCTCGGGACTCATCCTACGAGCAGTACTTC	CASSWARDSSYEQYF
TRBJ2-7	-	TRBV2	once	TGTGCCACCCTGATTTCTTCCTGGTCCTACGAGCAGTACTTC	CATLISSWSYEQYF
TRBJ1-6	TRBD1	TRBV6-5	-	TGTGCCAGCAGACTACAGGGGAATTCACCCCTCCACTTT	CASRLQGNSPLHF
TRBJ1-1	-	TRBV3-1/TRBV3-2	once	TGTGCCAGCAGCCAAGGCGGATTCGGCACTGAAGCTTTCTTT	CASSQGGFGTEAFF
TRBJ1-5	-	TRBV13	-	TGTGCCAGCAGCTTAGGCGTCGTTAATAGCAATCAGCCCCAGCATTTT	CASSLGVVNSNQPQHF
TRBJ2-2	TRBD2	TRBV4-2	few	TGTGCCAGCAGCCAAGGGGGACTAGCATTCCGTAACACCGGGGAGCTGTTTTTT	CASSQGGLAFRNTGELFF
TRBJ1-2	-	TRBV5-1	-	TGCGCCAGCAGCTTGGGAAAGGGCGGGGAAGGCTACACCTTC	CASSLGKGGEGYTF
TRBJ2-7	-	TRBV5-5	-	TGTGCCAGCAGCTTGGGAAGCGTAGCGTCCTACGAGCAGTACTTC	CASSLGSVASYEQYF
TRBJ1-4	-	TRBV7-6	few	TGTGCCAGCAGCTTAGCCGGTTGGGGGGGCAATGAAAAACTGTTTTTT	CASSLAGWGGNEKLFF
TRBJ1-2	-	TRBV5-5	-	TGTGCCAGCAGCTTGAGGGGGGGTTATGGCTACACCTTC	CASSLRGGYGYTF
TRBJ2-7	TRBD1	TRBV10-3	-	TGTGCCATCAGTTCTACAGGGGGTACCTACGAGCAGTACTTC	CAISSTGGTYEQYF
TRBJ2-1	TRBD1	TRBV7-3	-	TGTGCCAGCAGCTTTTGGGCCCCCCAGGGGGCGGAGTACTCCTACAATGAGCAGTTCTTC	CASSFWAPQGAEYSYNEQFF
TRBJ1-2	-	TRBV6-5	once	TGTGCCAGCAGGAAGCTACAAAGTAGGGCTCAAGGCTACACCTTC	CASRKLQSRAQGYTF
TRBJ1-1	-	TRBV9	-	TGTGCCAGCAGCGTCCTCGACAGTTCTGAAGCTTTCTTT	CASSVLDSSEAFF
TRBJ2-3	-	TRBV15	-	TGTGCCACCAGCAGAGAGTGGGGGCCGGGAGTAGCAGATACGCAGTATTTT	CATSREWGPGVADTQYF
TRBJ2-3	-	TRBV29-1	-	TGCAGCGTTGAAGAGGGTAAGGATACGCAGTATTTT	CSVEEGKDTQYF
TRBJ2-7	TRBD2	TRBV30	-	TGTGCCTGGAGCGATGAGACTAGCGGATTTTCCTACGAGCAGTACTTC	CAWSDETSGFSYEQYF
TRBJ2-7	-	TRBV7-8	-	TGTGCCAGCAGCTTAGATCTGGGACTCCGGATCTACGAGCAGTACTTC	CASSLDLGLRIYEQYF
TRBJ2-1	-	TRBV6-5	-	TGTGCCAGCAAATACGACTCCTACAATGAGCAGTTCTTC	CASKYDSYNEQFF